The 3 T cell receptor beta chains in this list originate from one sample, sequenced in a study of neurological immune-mediated disorders. TCRdb independently ran MiXCR on the 5' RACE reads; one entry per CDR3 protein. The data contain 85,000 to 110,000 distinct CDR3 sequences, 10% to 12% of them singletons. This sample's time point: longitudinal time-point 3. The sample was PBMCs. Source of these receptors: a female donor with HTLV-1-associated myelopathy (HAM/TSP).

The table lists this clonotype with many counts. The V and J genes are TRBV7-2 and TRBJ2-1; tentatively, D is TRBD2 (5 bases). Trimming stripped 6 bases from V and 2 bases from J, with 20 bases between. The CDR3 length is 17 residues. Germline V gene lookup returns CDR1 SGHTA and CDR2 FQGNSA. CDR3 nucleotides: TGTGCCAGCAGGAGCCGGGGTACAGATAGCACCTACAATGAGCAGTTCTTC. Translating gives CASRSRGTDSTYNEQFF.

As to this clonotype: Being one base from a much bigger clone, this may be a read error. Written as DNA, the CDR3 is TGTGACAGCAGTGAACGTCCAGGGGTGATCGATGAGCAGTTCTTC. Its protein product is CDSSERPGVIDEQFF. The V and J genes are TRBV2 and TRBJ2-1, with D perhaps matching TRBD1 (6 bases). Germline-derived CDR1 and CDR2 are SNHLY and FYNNEI. This CDR3 spans 15 amino acids.

The sample holds many counts of this clonotype. The chain is built from TRBV12-3 or TRBV12-4 and TRBJ2-3; TRBD1 is a possible D gene (5 bases). The CDR3 contains 14 residues. The V end was cut by 4 bases, the J end by 5 bases, with 13 bases between. The DNA for the CDR3 is TGTGCCAGCAGTTCAAGGGGCCCCCGAGATACGCAGTATTTT. This gives the protein CASSSRGPRDTQYF.